This entry lists 25 T cell receptor beta chains sequenced from one sample in a study of T-cell reconstitution after alpha-beta-depleted transplantation in children. Library preparation (for TCRbeta) was performed with unique molecular identifiers. Using its own MiXCR run on the PCR reads, TCRdb lists one record per CDR3 protein. This table holds about 280,000 distinct CDR3 sequences, around 10% found once. The material was peripheral blood, obtained 180 days after TCRalphabeta/CD19-depleted stem cell transplant. The receptors shown here come from a male patient between 2 and 10 years old who had a stem cell transplant for chronic granulomatous disease, so the T cells may come from the graft donor.

This clonotype showed up many times. The chain joins TRBV7-2 to TRBJ2-3; 8 nucleotides agree with TRBD2. CDR3 size: 17 residues. The V and J ends lost 5 bases and 6 bases, in that order; junction bases with no gene match: 16. Per germline, CDR1 SGHTA and CDR2 FQGNSA. The CDR3 reads CASSPSWLGRAMDTQYF. The CDR3 coding sequence is TGTGCCAGCAGCCCTAGCTGGCTCGGGAGGGCCATGGATACGCAGTATTTT.

This clonotype was observed at least ten times. This chain uses TRBV7-8 with TRBJ2-3; 8 nucleotides match TRBD2. The J segment lost 4 bases and the V segment lost 4 bases, leaving 7 bases of the junction unmatched. Looked up from germline, CDR1 is SGHVS and CDR2 is FQNEAQ. The CDR3 is made up of 15 amino acids. The DNA for the CDR3 is TGTGCCAGCAGCTCGCTTGGCGGGGGGCCAGATACGCAGTATTTT. This gives the protein CASSSLGGGPDTQYF.

Many counts were recorded for this clonotype. The genes are TRBV5-1 and TRBJ2-5; TRBD2 matches at 10 bases. Germline V gene sequence: CDR1 SGHRS, CDR2 YFSETQ. This CDR3 has 13 amino acids. Unmatched junction bases numbered 4, after V lost 6 bases and J lost 5 bases. The CDR3 DNA sequence: TGCGCCAGCAATCTAGCGGGAGTTGAGACCCAGTACTTC. The encoded protein is CASNLAGVETQYF.

The genes are TRBV5-4 and TRBJ2-3; TRBD1 aligns across 8 bases. Per germline, CDR1 SGHNT and CDR2 YYREEE (reference sequence). The CDR3 extends over 16 amino acids. Trimming at V came to 2 bases and at J to 0 bases, leaving 5 bases not matched to a gene. The CDR3 DNA follows: TGTGCCAGCAGCTTATATCAGGGGGCGAGCACAGATACGCAGTATTTT. This translates into CASSLYQGASTDTQYF.

This clonotype appeared many times. V gene TRBV6-2 or TRBV6-3 combines with J gene TRBJ1-5; D not resolved. Per germline, CDR1 MNHEY and CDR2 SVGEGT. Between the trimmed V and J ends, which lost 2 bases and 0 bases, there was a span of 14 bases. The CDR3 sequence is 17 residues long. CDR3: CASSYPKLDFSNQPQHF. The CDR3 coding sequence is TGTGCCAGCAGTTACCCCAAACTGGATTTTAGCAATCAGCCCCAGCATTTT.

This clonotype was counted at least ten times. This chain connects TRBV5-1 to TRBJ2-5, with 11 bases that match TRBD1. The CDR3 has 15 amino acids. Trimming took 3 bases from V and 4 from J; bases not matched to a gene: 5. Germline V gives CDR1 SGHRS, CDR2 YFSETQ. CDR3 DNA sequence: TGCGCCAGCAGCTCCGGACAGGGGGCAGGAGAGACCCAGTACTTC. Protein sequence: CASSSGQGAGETQYF.

This clonotype was found many times. The chain joins TRBV12-3 or TRBV12-4 to TRBJ2-7; 7 bases map to TRBD1. CDR3 size: 14 residues. V shed 4 bases, J shed 4 bases, and the junction held 7 bases outside the gene matches. The CDR3 loop is CASSSGQERYEQYF. The CDR3 bases are TGTGCCAGCAGTTCCGGACAGGAGAGGTACGAGCAGTACTTC.

The chain couples TRBV5-4 to TRBJ2-6; D not certain. Germline values: CDR1 SGHNT, CDR2 YYREEE (reference sequence). The V and J ends lost 3 bases and 4 bases respectively, with 23 bases between them. This CDR3 is built from 19 residues. CDR3 protein: CASSSGQVRLSSGANVLTF. The CDR3, as DNA: TGTGCCAGCAGCTCCGGGCAGGTCAGACTCTCCTCCGGGGCCAACGTCCTGACTTTC.

The V and J genes are TRBV3-1 and TRBJ2-4, with TRBD1 matching over 7 bases. CDR3 length: 18 residues. CDR1 and CDR2 (germline): LGHDT, YNNKEL (reference sequence). Trimming at V came to 4 bases and at J to 1 base, leaving 13 bases not matched to a gene. The chain's CDR3 is CASSPYRGGTGAKNIQYF. Here the CDR3 DNA reads TGTGCCAGCAGCCCGTACCGAGGGGGCACAGGGGCCAAAAACATTCAGTACTTC.

In its sample, this clonotype was seen many times. This chain uses TRBV20-1 with TRBJ2-7, with TRBD2 matching 10 bases. Germline V gene sequence: CDR1 DFQATT, CDR2 SNEGSKA (reference sequence). Trimming removed 6 bases from V and 5 bases from J; junction bases left unmatched: 7. The CDR3 is 13 residues long. The CDR3 is CSAPASGSHEQYF. CDR3 bases: TGCAGTGCCCCGGCTAGCGGGAGCCACGAGCAGTACTTC.

There are many counts of this clonotype. CDR3 nucleotides: TGTGCCAGCAGTAAAGGACTAGCGGGGTATCATTCCGGGGAGCTGTTTTTT. It translates to CASSKGLAGYHSGELFF. The chain carries TRBV12-3 or TRBV12-4 and TRBJ2-2; 12 bases fit TRBD2. CDR3 size: 17 residues. The V gene end was trimmed by 5 bases and the J gene end by 6 bases; junction bases not matched to a gene: 10.

This clonotype was seen many times. The DNA for the CDR3 is TGTGCCAGCAGCCCCGGGACAGTGATCTCTGGAAACACCATATATTTT. Its protein is CASSPGTVISGNTIYF. This chain connects TRBV12-3 or TRBV12-4 to TRBJ1-3, with TRBD1 matching over 7 bases. Losses at the gene ends were 6 bases for V and 0 bases for J; bases not matched to a gene: 8. CDR3 length equals 16 residues.

There are many counts of this clonotype. The chain recombines TRBV10-2 with TRBJ2-7; 10 bases agree with TRBD1. V gave up 8 bases and J gave up 3 bases; unmatched junction bases: 7. From germline, CDR1 is WSHSY and CDR2 SAAADI. The CDR3 has 14 amino acids. The CDR3 protein is CASWDRDRGYEQYF. The CDR3 DNA is TGCGCCAGCTGGGACCGGGACAGGGGCTACGAGCAGTACTTC.

This clonotype has a count of ten or more. The CDR3 sequence is CASSDQGDYGYTF. Written as DNA, the CDR3 is TGTGCCAGCAGTGATCAGGGTGACTATGGCTACACCTTC. This rearrangement joins TRBV25-1 to TRBJ1-2, with D perhaps TRBD1 (5 bases). This CDR3 is 13 amino acids long. Germline V gives CDR1 MGHDK, CDR2 SYGVNS. Deletions cut 3 bases from V and 3 bases from J, with 8 bases between.

This clonotype has a count of ten or more. This chain links TRBV20-1 with TRBJ2-1; tentative D call: TRBD2 (5 bases). V was shortened by 6 bases and J by 9 bases, with 15 bases between the two germline ends. There are 12 residues in the CDR3. From germline, CDR1 is DFQATT and CDR2 SNEGSKA (reference sequence). CDR3 loop: CSAPSTQFEQFF. Here the CDR3 DNA reads TGCAGTGCCCCTAGCACACAATTTGAGCAGTTCTTC.

Many counts were recorded for this clonotype. The gene calls are TRBV11-2 and TRBJ2-7; TRBD1 matches at 7 bases. The CDR3 runs 13 residues. The trim removed 4 bases at V and 2 bases at J, leaving 2 bases unmatched. Germline CDR1 and CDR2: SGHAT and FQNNGV. CDR3 in amino acids: CASSSDRPYEQYF. In DNA, the CDR3 is TGTGCCAGCAGCTCGGACAGGCCCTACGAGCAGTACTTC.

V gene TRBV10-1 combines with J gene TRBJ1-1; D is unresolved. The germline V gene encodes CDR1 WNHNN and CDR2 SYGVQD (reference sequence). There are 14 residues in the CDR3. V lost 3 bases, J lost 4 bases, and 12 bases lay in between. This chain's CDR3 is CASSDQRGGTEAFF. In nucleotides, the CDR3 is TGCGCCAGCAGTGACCAGCGTGGAGGCACTGAAGCTTTCTTT.

This clonotype was found many times. This rearrangement joins TRBV20-1 to TRBJ1-1; TRBD1 is a possible D gene (6 bases). CDR3 size: 12 residues. Germline V gene data show CDR1 as DFQATT and CDR2 as SNEGSKA (reference sequence). V gave up 5 bases and J gave up 4 bases, with 11 bases separating them. The CDR3 sequence is CSAGQGSTEAFF. The CDR3 DNA reads TGCAGTGCTGGGCAGGGGTCCACTGAAGCTTTCTTT.

A note on this clonotype: With a much larger clone just one base away, this may be a read error. J is TRBJ2-1 and V is TRBV9, with 9 positions matching TRBD1. CDR1 and CDR2 from the germline V gene are SGDLS and YYNGEE. The CDR3 has 17 residues. CDR3 DNA: TGTGCCATCAGCGGACTCTCCGGGACAGGGATCTACAATGAGCAGTTCTTC. As protein: CAISGLSGTGIYNEQFF.

The table lists this clonotype with many counts. This sequence joins TRBV20-1 and TRBJ2-4, with D perhaps matching TRBD2 (5 bases). Germline CDR1 DFQATT, CDR2 SNEGSKA (reference sequence). Trimming took 5 bases from V and 2 from J, leaving 10 bases between them. CDR3 length: 13 amino acids. CDR3 residues: CSALRDSKNIQYF. CDR3 in DNA: TGCAGTGCTCTTCGGGATTCCAAAAACATTCAGTACTTC.

A remark on this clonotype: A much more abundant neighbour one base away suggests this may be a read error. The V gene is TRBV27, the J gene TRBJ2-7; possibly TRBD1 for D (5 bases). Germline lookup yields CDR1 MNHEY and CDR2 SMNVEV (reference sequence). This CDR3 comprises 15 residues. The CDR3 coding sequence is TGTGCCAACAGTTTTGCACAGGCGGATTACTACGAGCAGTACTTC. It is translated as CANSFAQADYYEQYF.

Many counts were recorded for this clonotype. The chain recombines TRBV7-9 with TRBJ2-5; D ambiguous. The CDR3 spans 15 residues. Trimming took 5 bases from V and 5 from J, leaving 18 bases between them. Germline loops: CDR1 SEHNR, CDR2 FQNEAQ (reference sequence). The CDR3 loop reads CASSPTEGPRETQYF. The DNA for the CDR3 is TGTGCCAGCAGCCCCACCGAAGGGCCAAGGGAGACCCAGTACTTC.

This clonotype was detected many times. The V call is TRBV7-2, the J call TRBJ2-7; TRBD1 matches 9 bases. CDR1 and CDR2 (germline): SGHTA, FQGNSA. J lost 7 bases, V lost 5 bases, and 9 bases had no gene match. The CDR3 spans 14 residues. The CDR3 region is CASSLNRGLGEQYF. The CDR3 DNA is TGTGCCAGCAGCCTCAACAGGGGGCTGGGGGAGCAGTACTTC.

This clonotype was recorded many times. The V and J genes are TRBV5-1 and TRBJ2-4; 10 bases align to TRBD2. Germline-derived CDR1 and CDR2 are SGHRS and YFSETQ. Trimming removed 4 bases from V and 6 bases from J; junction bases left unmatched: 4. The CDR3 covers 14 residues. CDR3 DNA sequence: TGCGCCAGCAGCCCCAGGACTAGCGGAAACATTCAGTACTTC. Translating gives CASSPRTSGNIQYF.

This clonotype was seen repeatedly, ten times or more. The chain uses TRBV25-1 and TRBJ2-7, with 9 nucleotides matching TRBD1. Germline lookup yields CDR1 MGHDK and CDR2 SYGVNS. This CDR3 is 15 amino acids long. The V gene end was trimmed by 4 bases and the J gene end by 2 bases; junction bases not matched to a gene: 6. The DNA for the CDR3 is TGTGCCAGCAGTGCACAGGGGGCTGGGACCTACGAGCAGTACTTC. Translating it yields CASSAQGAGTYEQYF.